Listed here are 18 T cell receptor beta chains from one sample, sequenced in a study of T cell changes during pregnancy in multiple sclerosis. TCRdb's copy holds only in-frame clones and misses some; the assay was immunoSEQ multiplex PCR. Of 70,000 or so clones in the sample, around 90% were seen once. Here the sequenced sample was CD4+ T cells from peripheral blood mononuclear cells, taken after pregnancy. These receptors originate from a female donor with multiple sclerosis, enrolled in a pregnancy study.

The V call is TRBV6-5, the J call TRBJ2-3; TRBD2 matches at 10 bases. The CDR3 sequence is 15 residues long. CDR1 and CDR2 (germline): MNHEY, SVGAGI. The V and J ends lost 5 bases and 4 bases, in that order; junction bases with no gene match: 6. The CDR3 region is CASSLSGGAADTQYF. The CDR3 nucleotides read TGTGCCAGCAGTCTCAGCGGGGGGGCTGCAGATACGCAGTATTTT.

This chain joins TRBV4-2 and TRBJ2-1; TRBD2 agrees at 10 bases. CDR3 length equals 16 residues. From germline, CDR1 is LGHNA and CDR2 YNFKEQ. V shed 1 base, J shed 10 bases, and the junction held 10 bases outside the gene matches. The CDR3 is CASSQGTSGGAKEQFF. DNA for the CDR3: TGTGCCAGCAGCCAAGGGACAAGCGGGGGGGCCAAGGAGCAGTTCTTC.

The chain couples TRBV7-8 to TRBJ2-5; 7 nucleotides align to TRBD1. Looked up from germline, CDR1 is SGHVS and CDR2 is FQNEAQ. The CDR3 runs to 21 residues. Unmatched junction bases numbered 24, after V lost 3 bases and J lost 2 bases. The CDR3 bases are TGTGCCAGCAGCTTCCGCCCGACGACAGGGAATGGGCGAGCCCGACAAGAGACCCAGTACTTC. Translated, it gives CASSFRPTTGNGRARQETQYF. The full variable domain, in which reference TRBV7-8 and TRBJ2-5 provide the parts outside the CDR3, is GAGVSQSPRYKVAKRGQDVALRCDPISGHVSLFWYQQALGQGPEFLTYFQNEAQLDKSGLPSDRFFAERPEGSVSTLKIQRTQQEDSAVYLCASSFRPTTGNGRARQETQYFGPGTRLLVL.

The CDR3 loop reads CASSFTGGTEAFF. CDR3 coding DNA: TGTGCCAGCAGCTTTACAGGGGGCACTGAAGCTTTCTTT. The chain has TRBV7-2 and TRBJ1-1; 8 nucleotides line up with TRBD1. The J segment lost 4 bases and the V segment lost 3 bases, leaving 1 base of the junction unmatched. CDR1 is SGHTA, CDR2 FQGNSA, per germline. The CDR3 has 13 amino acids.

This chain joins TRBV21-1 and TRBJ2-7; the DNA was not compared with TRBD1, the D call given in the table. TRBV21-1 is a documented pseudogene. The CDR3 sequence is 13 residues long. This CDR3 is CAGRQTRSYEQYF. DNA of the CDR3: TGTGCCGGCAGACAGACCCGGTCCTACGAGCAGTACTTC.

This clone was recorded once. The chain employs TRBV2 and TRBJ1-5, with TRBD1 matching over 7 bases. The V gene end was trimmed by 6 bases and the J gene end by 3 bases; junction bases not matched to a gene: 8. The CDR3 is made up of 15 amino acids. The germline CDR1 and CDR2 sequences are SNHLY and FYNNEI. The CDR3 spells CASSLGQASNQPQHF. CDR3 nucleotide sequence: TGTGCCAGCAGCCTTGGACAGGCCTCCAATCAGCCCCAGCATTTT.

V and J are TRBV6-5 and TRBJ2-1, with TRBD2 identical over 8 bases. The CDR3 totals 15 residues. Per the germline V gene, CDR1 is MNHEY and CDR2 is SVGAGI. The J segment lost 9 bases and the V segment lost 2 bases, leaving 9 bases of the junction unmatched. CDR3 sequence (DNA): TGTGCCAGCAGTTACGAGGCGGGGGGACGGGGTGAGCAGTTCTTC. Translated, it gives CASSYEAGGRGEQFF.

The V and J genes are TRBV7-2 and TRBJ2-3; 7 nucleotides line up with TRBD2. The CDR3 runs 14 residues. Per germline, CDR1 SGHTA and CDR2 FQGNSA. The V and J ends lost 1 base and 6 bases, in that order; junction bases with no gene match: 4. The CDR3 loop is CASSLGTSADTQYF. The CDR3 DNA follows: TGTGCCAGCAGCTTAGGGACTAGTGCCGATACGCAGTATTTT. Filled out from reference TRBV7-2 and TRBJ2-3, the complete variable domain reads GAGVSQSPSNKVTEKGKDVELRCDPISGHTALYWYRQSLGQGLEFLIYFQGNSAPDKSGLPSDRFSAERTGGSVSTLTIQRTQQEDSAVYLCASSLGTSADTQYFGPGTRLTVL.

The chain carries TRBV30 and TRBJ2-5; 7 bases are shared with TRBD2. J gave up 10 bases and V 1 base, and 3 bases lay outside the gene matches. The CDR3 has 11 amino acids. Germline V gene lookup returns CDR1 GTSNPN and CDR2 SVGIG (reference sequence). The CDR3 DNA follows: TGTGCCTGGAGTGGTGGGAGGGGCCAGTACTTC. This translates into CAWSGGRGQYF.

The genes are TRBV5-4 and TRBJ1-2, with D unresolved. This CDR3 is 13 amino acids long. Trimming left V 0 bases short and J 2 bases short, with 5 bases between. The V gene's germline CDR1 is SGHNT and CDR2 YYREEE (reference sequence). CDR3 region: CASSLVTNYGYTF. CDR3 coding DNA: TGTGCCAGCAGCTTGGTTACAAACTATGGCTACACCTTC.

This clone was picked up a small number of times. CDR3 coding DNA: TGTGCCAGCAGCTTAGCTAGCGAGCAGTTCTTC. Residues: CASSLASEQFF. This chain joins TRBV7-8 and TRBJ2-1; no definite D call. Germline V lookup: CDR1 SGHVS, CDR2 FQNEAQ. V gave up 0 bases and J gave up 10 bases, with 4 bases separating them. The CDR3 runs 11 residues.

J is TRBJ1-1 and V is TRBV14; D uncertain. Germline V gives CDR1 SGHDN, CDR2 FVKESK. Trimming removed 0 bases at V and 10 bases at J, with 15 bases between. CDR3 size: 14 residues. As DNA, the CDR3 is TGTGCCAGCAGCCAAGAGTTGACACCGCTCGGAGCTTTCTTT. It yields the protein CASSQELTPLGAFF. Supplemented by reference TRBV14 and TRBJ1-1, the full variable domain reads EAGVTQFPSHSVIEKGQTVTLRCDPISGHDNLYWYRRVMGKEIKFLLHFVKESKQDESGMPNNRFLAERTGGTYSTLKVQPAELEDSGVYFCASSQELTPLGAFFGQGTRLTVV.

The CDR3 DNA sequence: TGTGCCAGTGAAGGGGGGGCCATCCGGGGAAATGAGCAGTTCTTC. Encoded protein: CASEGGAIRGNEQFF. The gene calls are TRBV19 and TRBJ2-1; a weak D match, TRBD2 (7 bases). V lost 8 bases and J 7 bases, leaving 21 bases between the germline ends. CDR3 length: 15 amino acids. The germline V gene has CDR1 LNHDA and CDR2 SQIVND (reference sequence).

The gene calls are TRBV7-3 and TRBJ1-1; TRBD1 is a possible D gene (5 bases). CDR1 SGHTA and CDR2 FQGTGA come from the germline V gene. V lost 2 bases and J lost 3, with 10 bases in between. The CDR3 consists of 14 residues. CDR3 sequence reads: CASSLQGVHTEAFF. The CDR3, as DNA: TGTGCCAGCAGCTTACAAGGGGTCCACACTGAAGCTTTCTTT.

This chain's CDR3 is CASSPRTGLTNEQFF. The DNA for the CDR3 is TGTGCCAGCAGCCCCCGGACAGGGTTGACAAATGAGCAGTTCTTC. The chain recombines TRBV4-2 with TRBJ2-1; the match to TRBD1 covers 8 bases. CDR1 LGHNA and CDR2 YNFKEQ come from the germline V gene. After removal of 4 bases from V and 7 bases from J, the junction contained 9 bases not matched to a gene. The CDR3 spans 15 residues.

The chain recombines TRBV29-1 with TRBJ2-3; tentatively, D is TRBD1 (6 bases). The CDR3 covers 14 residues. The germline V gene has CDR1 SQVTM and CDR2 ANQGSEA. The V end lost 8 bases, the J end lost 4 bases, and 19 bases lay between the germline ends. CDR3 in amino acids: CSPTDSRPADTQYF. CDR3 coding DNA: TGCAGCCCGACGGACAGCCGCCCAGCAGATACGCAGTATTTT.

This chain links TRBV25-1 with TRBJ1-1, with 7 bases identical to TRBD1. The CDR3 runs to 13 residues. CDR1 is MGHDK and CDR2 is SYGVNS in the germline V gene. V dropped 1 base and J dropped 11; count of bases not matched to a gene: 7. The CDR3 region has the DNA TGTGCCAGCAGTGAATGGAGGGGGACAGATGCTTTCTTT. It translates to CASSEWRGTDAFF.

The CDR3 DNA is TGTGCCAGCAGCTTGGCGCGGGGGCGGAACACTGAAGCTTTCTTT. Protein sequence: CASSLARGRNTEAFF. The genes are TRBV5-4 and TRBJ1-1; D is perhaps TRBD1 (6 bases). CDR1 is SGHNT, CDR2 YYREEE, per germline (reference sequence). CDR3 length equals 15 residues. The V gene lost 0 bases and the J gene lost 1 base, with 10 bases spanning the gap.